This entry concerns a single T cell receptor beta chain. Terminally differentiated effector memory CD45RA+ cells were left out of the naive CD8 fraction, which was CD45RO-negative and positively selected for CCR7. This sample is drawn from a study of shared clonotypes between healthy human individuals. Libraries were prepared by immunoSEQ multiplex PCR; TCRdb keeps only in-frame clonotypes and omits some of them. The sample yields approximately 740,000 clones, 80% to 95% seen once. The CDR3 sequence is 15 residues long. The V gene's germline CDR1 is MDHEN and CDR2 SYDVKM. The junction had 2 bases not matched to a gene; V was cut back by 5 bases and J by 0 bases.

This rearrangement joins TRBV28 to TRBJ2-1, with 9 bases fitting TRBD1. Source material: naive CD8+ T cells sorted from blood. The clonotype was recovered from a man aged 30 to 39 in good health. CDR3 protein: CASSPTGGSYNEQFF. The CDR3 region has the DNA TGTGCCAGCAGTCCGACAGGGGGCTCCTACAATGAGCAGTTCTTC.